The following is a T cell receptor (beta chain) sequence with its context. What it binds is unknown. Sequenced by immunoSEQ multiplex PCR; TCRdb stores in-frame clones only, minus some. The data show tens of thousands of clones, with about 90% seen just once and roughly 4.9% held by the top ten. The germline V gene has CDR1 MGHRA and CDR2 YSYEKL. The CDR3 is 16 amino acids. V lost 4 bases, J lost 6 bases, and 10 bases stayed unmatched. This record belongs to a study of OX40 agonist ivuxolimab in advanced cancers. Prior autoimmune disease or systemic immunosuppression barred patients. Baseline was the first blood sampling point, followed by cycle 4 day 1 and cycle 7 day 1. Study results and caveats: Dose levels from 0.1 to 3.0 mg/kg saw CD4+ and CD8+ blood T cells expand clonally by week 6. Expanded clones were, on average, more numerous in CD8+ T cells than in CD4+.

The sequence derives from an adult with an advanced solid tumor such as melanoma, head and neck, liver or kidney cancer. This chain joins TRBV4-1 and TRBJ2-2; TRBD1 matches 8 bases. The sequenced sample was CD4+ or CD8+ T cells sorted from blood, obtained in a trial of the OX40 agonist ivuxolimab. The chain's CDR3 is CASSRASTGAAGELFF. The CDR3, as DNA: TGCGCCAGCAGCCGCGCTTCGACAGGGGCCGCCGGGGAGCTGTTTTTT.